This TCR beta chain was sequenced for a study of beta chain features in type 1 diabetes. General study findings and limits: Patients with Type 1 diabetes showed moderately but significantly shorter TCRB CDR3s in all four CD4+ subsets. Possible PCR preference for shorter templates applied equally to patients and controls. Relative to healthy donors, patients appeared to have naive, central memory and Treg TCRB repertoires that were more similar.

Every bit of the isolated RNA underwent reverse transcription, so sequencing read expressed TCRB transcripts. Average reads for naive, central memory and regulatory T cell samples were about 3.57 million. The table came from immunoSEQ multiplex PCR; TCRdb's copy has only in-frame clones and leaves some out. This table has about 360,000 clones, 10% to 15% appearing once. Remarks on this clone: Its specificity is not known.

Looked up from germline, CDR1 is GTSNPN and CDR2 is SVGIG (reference sequence). CDR3 length: 13 residues. V gave up 4 bases and J gave up 1 base, with 9 bases separating them. The authors sorted CD4+ naive, central memory, regulatory and stem cell-like memory cells via CD45RO/CCR7/CD25/CD127/CD95/CD27. The chain has TRBV30 and TRBJ2-3, with D perhaps matching TRBD1 (6 bases). This receptor was identified in a woman aged 18 to 35 with type 1 diabetes. The sample was naive CD4+ T cells from blood. CDR3 sequence (DNA): TGTGCCTGGATCCGGACAGGCACAGATACGCAGTATTTT. Translating gives CAWIRTGTDTQYF.